This T cell receptor beta chain stems from a study of blood T cell repertoires in COVID-19. TCRdb's table, derived via immunoSEQ multiplex PCR, lists solely in-frame clones and lacks some. The sample holds 150,000 to 200,000 clones, around 89% seen once. CDR3 length: 15 amino acids. Germline V lookup: CDR1 LNHDA, CDR2 SQIVND (reference sequence). V lost 6 bases to trimming and J lost 7 bases; unmatched junction nucleotides: 10. The sequence derives from a woman in her forties or fifties who had recovered from COVID-19. The J gene is TRBJ1-4, the V gene TRBV19; 8 bases agree with TRBD1. The sequencing sample was made of PBMCs or T cells enriched from blood (not recorded which). In DNA, the CDR3 is TGTGCCAGTAGACTCACAGGGGGGTGGGGTGAAAAACTGTTTTTT. This translates into CASRLTGGWGEKLFF. Full variable domain (remainder filled in from reference TRBV19 and TRBJ1-4): DGGITQSPKYLFRKEGQNVTLSCEQNLNHDAMYWYRQDPGQGLRLIYYSQIVNDFQKGDIAEGYSVSREKKESFPLTVTSAQKNPTAFYLCASRLTGGWGEKLFFGSGTQLSVL.